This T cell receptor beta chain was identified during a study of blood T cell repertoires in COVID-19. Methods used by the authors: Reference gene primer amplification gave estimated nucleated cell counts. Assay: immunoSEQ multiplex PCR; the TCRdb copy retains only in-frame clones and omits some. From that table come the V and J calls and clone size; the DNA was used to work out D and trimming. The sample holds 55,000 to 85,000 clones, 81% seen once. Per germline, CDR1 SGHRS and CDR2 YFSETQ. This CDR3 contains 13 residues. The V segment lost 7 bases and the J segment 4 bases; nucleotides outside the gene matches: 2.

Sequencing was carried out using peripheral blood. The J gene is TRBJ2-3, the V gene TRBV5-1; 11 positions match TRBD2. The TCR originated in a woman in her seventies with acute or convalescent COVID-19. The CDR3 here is CASALAGADTQYF. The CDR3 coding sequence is TGCGCCAGCGCACTAGCGGGGGCAGATACGCAGTATTTT.